Listed below are T cell receptor beta chains from one sample, sequenced in a study of T cell clonotyping in hematopoietic cell transplantation. Libraries were prepared by immunoSEQ multiplex PCR; TCRdb keeps only in-frame clonotypes and omits some of them. The table lists roughly 30,000 clones, around 93% of them singletons. Sequencing was performed on peripheral blood mononuclear cells, taken before stem cell transplant. These receptors were collected from a man in his forties or fifties with acute myeloid leukemia. Some clones in this sample may be carry-over from other donors' samples. CDR3s include the opening cysteine and the closing phenylalanine or tryptophan. D genes are given only for firm matches.

>TRBV6-5|TRBJ2-6|-
CATQSSGANVLTF
>TRBV7-2|TRBJ2-2|-
CASSLRGGNTGELFF
>TRBV7-9|TRBJ2-7|-
CASSPTDYEQYF
>TRBV19|TRBJ2-2|TRBD1
CASTKGQGVPGELFF
>TRBV5-1|TRBJ1-2|-
CASSFTGGYGYTF
>TRBV4-1|TRBJ2-7|TRBD1
CASSQGQGGTYEQYF
>TRBV5-4|TRBJ2-7|-
CASSLGRADSYEQYF
>TRBV29-1|TRBJ1-2|-
CSVTQGGDGYTF
>TRBV9|TRBJ1-6|-
CASSPGDLNSPLHF
>TRBV30|TRBJ2-2|TRBD2
CALIGSSGNTGELFF
>TRBV2|TRBJ2-7|TRBD2
CASSGGGRALEQYF
>TRBV19|TRBJ1-1|-
CASSSGALNTEAFF
>TRBV9|TRBJ2-3|-
CASSVNGVYGTDTQYF
>TRBV28|TRBJ1-1|-
CASSFMTRVNTEAFF
>TRBV20-1|TRBJ1-2|-
CSAGGREGYTF
>TRBV19|TRBJ2-1|-
CASSMEQGILYNEQFF
>TRBV29-1|TRBJ2-5|TRBD1
CSGSTGEETQYF
>TRBV7-8|TRBJ2-7|-
CASSPTFSYEQYF
>TRBV9|TRBJ2-5|-
CASSVETGQETQYF
>TRBV6-1|TRBJ2-5|TRBD2
CASSELAGGLVGETQYF
>TRBV28|TRBJ2-7|-
CASSFQDYEQYF
>TRBV2|TRBJ1-3|-
CASSEEAASGNTIYF
>TRBV7-9|TRBJ1-1|-
CASTLGDTEAFF
>TRBV7-3|TRBJ2-7|TRBD1
CASSFTGTGAYEQYF
>TRBV5-1|TRBJ2-5|-
CASSPGGGWGEETQYF
>TRBV7-2|TRBJ1-4|-
CASSFVGNEKLFF
>TRBV7-9|TRBJ2-7|-
CASSLVGSGAYEQYF
>TRBV4-1|TRBJ2-7|TRBD1
CASSRDTGATYEQYF
>TRBV7-9|TRBJ1-1|-
CASSNAKREGEAFF
>TRBV6-1|TRBJ1-1|-
CASSESAVPSLFTEAFF
>TRBV2|TRBJ2-1|TRBD2
CASRAPGLAGGYNEQFF
>TRBV28|TRBJ1-2|-
CASRDTRQRNYGYTF
>TRBV7-2|TRBJ2-5|-
CASSLVWVSETQYF
>TRBV15|TRBJ1-3|-
CATSRDGRANTIYF
>TRBV7-8|TRBJ1-5|TRBD1
CASSTDRGNQPQHF
>TRBV6-1|TRBJ2-7|-
CASSPMGQVNYEQYF
>TRBV11-2|TRBJ2-3|TRBD2
CASSSLAVSTDTQYF
>TRBV2|TRBJ1-2|-
CASSVSQNYGYTF
>TRBV5-1|TRBJ1-5|-
CASSPKGGMAQHF
>TRBV13|TRBJ2-5|-
CASTEGPGRAETQYF
>TRBV5-6|TRBJ2-7|-
CASSAERREQYF
>TRBV5-1|TRBJ1-3|-
CASSLGPGNTIYF
>TRBV19|TRBJ2-2|TRBD1
CASRKGQPNTGELFF
>TRBV21-1|TRBJ2-7|-
CASSKGQGNYEQYF
>TRBV5-4|TRBJ2-7|TRBD1
CASSQGGTGGYEQYF
>TRBV6-5|TRBJ2-5|TRBD2
CASSYSRGAPEETQYF
>TRBV6-4|TRBJ2-1|-
CASSDGDLNEQFF
>TRBV7-3|TRBJ2-3|TRBD1
CASSTQGALTDTQYF
>TRBV29-1|TRBJ2-1|-
CSVERGDSYNEQFF
>TRBV4-1|TRBJ2-7|-
CASSGPKAANSYEQYF
>TRBV7-2|TRBJ1-3|TRBD1
CASSLRTGSGNTIYF
>TRBV6-6|TRBJ2-5|-
CASSPTTWGVGETQYF
>TRBV4-3|TRBJ2-1|-
CASSHDGGRYNEQFF
>TRBV6-5|TRBJ2-5|-
CASSYVLHSRETQYF
>TRBV7-2|TRBJ1-2|-
CASSLGVGDYGYTF
>TRBV4-2|TRBJ1-2|-
CASSQRGEAYGYTF
>TRBV5-1|TRBJ1-3|TRBD1
CASSFRTGLSGNTIYF
>TRBV7-3|TRBJ2-2|-
CASSFNPRDSNTGELFF